This TCR beta chain was documented in a study of neoadjuvant anti-PD-1 for oral cavity cancer. Produced via immunoSEQ multiplex PCR; TCRdb's table is partial and in-frame only. The sample comprises about 15,000 clones, about 63% of which are singletons, and roughly 2.3% rests with the top ten. This clone appeared once. The germline gives CDR1 SGHTS, CDR2 YDEGEE. The CDR3 extends over 18 amino acids. V dropped 0 bases and J dropped 0; count of bases not matched to a gene: 7. The rearrangement links TRBV5-8 to TRBJ1-5; 9 bases fit TRBD1. The input for sequencing was PBMCs, taken before nivolumab (anti-PD-1) treatment. The receptor comes from a person between 35 and 79 years old with oral cavity squamous cell carcinoma. The CDR3 region has the DNA TGTGCCAGCAGCTTGGGGCCGGGACAGGGATATAGCAATCAGCCCCAGCATTTT. This translates into CASSLGPGQGYSNQPQHF.